A selection of T cell receptor beta chains follows, all from one sample in a study of tumor-infiltrating lymphocytes in primary liver carcinoma. One entry per CDR3 protein, called by TCRdb with MiXCR from the multiplex PCR reads. The table lists under 110,000 distinct CDR3 sequences, more than 65% of them singletons. Material: liver tumor tissue from sampling region 2. These TCRs come from a woman aged 60 to 75 with primary liver carcinoma and hepatitis B virus infection. CDR3s include the opening cysteine and the closing phenylalanine or tryptophan. The D gene is left open where the match is weak. The size of a clone is reported for some rows only, either as once, few or many, or as a class for expanded clones.

CDR3 DNA: TGTGCCAGCAACCAAGACAGACCCAATCAGCCCCAGCATTTT
CDR3 protein: CASNQDRPNQPQHF
V gene: TRBV4-2
D gene: -
J gene: TRBJ1-5
clone size: few

CDR3 DNA: TGCGCCAGCAGGCATGTCACAGGCGTAAGTGAGCAGTTCTTC
CDR3 protein: CASRHVTGVSEQFF
V gene: TRBV4-1
D gene: -
J gene: TRBJ2-1
clone size: once

CDR3 DNA: TGTGCCAGCAGCTCCCCTTTAAGGTCGGCAACCCTTCAAGAGACCCAGTACTTC
CDR3 protein: CASSSPLRSATLQETQYF
V gene: TRBV7-8
D gene: -
J gene: TRBJ2-5
clone size: -

CDR3 DNA: TGTGCCAGCAGTTTAGACCCAGGGGCCATCTATGGCCACACCTTC
CDR3 protein: CASSLDPGAIYGHTF
V gene: TRBV11-2
D gene: -
J gene: TRBJ1-2
clone size: -

CDR3 DNA: TGTGCCAGCAGCATCGCGGACAGGGTAAGGGAAAAACTGTTTTTT
CDR3 protein: CASSIADRVREKLFF
V gene: TRBV11-2
D gene: TRBD1
J gene: TRBJ1-4
clone size: -

CDR3 DNA: TGTGCCAGCAACTTGGACGGAGGAAATTCACCCCTCCACTTT
CDR3 protein: CASNLDGGNSPLHF
V gene: TRBV12-3/TRBV12-4
D gene: -
J gene: TRBJ1-6
clone size: many

CDR3 DNA: TGTGCCAGCAATTATGGGAACAGGGGCGGCTACACCTTC
CDR3 protein: CASNYGNRGGYTF
V gene: TRBV6-6
D gene: TRBD1
J gene: TRBJ1-2
clone size: -

CDR3 DNA: TGTGCCAGCAGCTTAGAAAGGGAGGGCTCTAGCGCGAGCTATGAGCAGTTCTTC
CDR3 protein: CASSLEREGSSASYEQFF
V gene: TRBV11-3
D gene: TRBD2
J gene: TRBJ2-1
clone size: -

CDR3 DNA: TGTGCCAGCAGCCAAGGTCGAGGAGGTGTAGGGACCTACGAGCACTACTTC
CDR3 protein: CASSQGRGGVGTYEHYF
V gene: TRBV4-2
D gene: -
J gene: TRBJ2-7
clone size: -

CDR3 DNA: TGTGCCAGCAGCTTAGATCAAGGCGGGAGGGCCGTCTACAATGAACAGTTCTTC
CDR3 protein: CASSLDQGGRAVYNEQFF
V gene: TRBV11-3
D gene: TRBD2
J gene: TRBJ2-1
clone size: -

CDR3 DNA: TGTGCCAGCAGATACCGTAGGACAGGGGGGAATATGAACACTGAAGCTTTCTTT
CDR3 protein: CASRYRRTGGNMNTEAFF
V gene: TRBV5-6
D gene: TRBD1
J gene: TRBJ1-1
clone size: many

CDR3 DNA: TGCGCCAGCAGCCCAAAGGACAGGGGAGAGACCCAGTACTTC
CDR3 protein: CASSPKDRGETQYF
V gene: TRBV4-1
D gene: TRBD1
J gene: TRBJ2-5
clone size: many

CDR3 DNA: TGTGCCAGCTGTTTAGTCTCCGGACAGCAGGGGATGAGAAAGTACTTC
CDR3 protein: CASCLVSGQQGMRKYF
V gene: TRBV28
D gene: -
J gene: TRBJ2-7
clone size: once

CDR3 DNA: TGTGCCATCAGTGGGCACGGACAGGGGGCCAATGAGCAGTTCTTC
CDR3 protein: CAISGHGQGANEQFF
V gene: TRBV10-3
D gene: TRBD1
J gene: TRBJ2-1
clone size: once

CDR3 DNA: TGCACCAGCAGGTGTACGGGACTAGCGGGGACCGGGGAGCTGTTTTTT
CDR3 protein: CTSRCTGLAGTGELFF
V gene: TRBV5-1
D gene: TRBD2
J gene: TRBJ2-2
clone size: -

CDR3 DNA: TGTGCCAGCAGTTATGTGAGCCCTTACGAGCAGTACTTC
CDR3 protein: CASSYVSPYEQYF
V gene: TRBV11-2
D gene: -
J gene: TRBJ2-7
clone size: -

CDR3 DNA: TGTACAAGCAGCCCCGGCTACAGCTACACCTTC
CDR3 protein: CTSSPGYSYTF
V gene: TRBV11-2
D gene: -
J gene: TRBJ1-2
clone size: -

CDR3 DNA: TGCAGCGGAGGGGATGCAGCTTTCTTC
CDR3 protein: CSGGDAAFF
V gene: TRBV29-1
D gene: -
J gene: TRBJ1-1
clone size: -

CDR3 DNA: TGCGCCAACAGCCAAGCCTGGCGGGAGGTCCAAGAGACCCAGTACTTC
CDR3 protein: CANSQAWREVQETQYF
V gene: TRBV4-2
D gene: TRBD2
J gene: TRBJ2-5
clone size: -

CDR3 DNA: TGCAGTGCGGCCGTTAGCGGGAGCTCCTACAATGAGCAGTTCTTC
CDR3 protein: CSAAVSGSSYNEQFF
V gene: TRBV20-1
D gene: TRBD2
J gene: TRBJ2-1
clone size: -

CDR3 DNA: TGTGCCAGCAGCTCCACCGGCGAGATAGAGACCCAGAACTTC
CDR3 protein: CASSSTGEIETQNF
V gene: TRBV11-2
D gene: -
J gene: TRBJ2-5
clone size: -

CDR3 DNA: TGTGCCAGCAGCTCGGGACTTACATTTGGGGCCAACGTCCTGACTTTC
CDR3 protein: CASSSGLTFGANVLTF
V gene: TRBV5-5
D gene: -
J gene: TRBJ2-6
clone size: -

CDR3 DNA: TGCACCAGCACGGTGCAGGGGGCGGGGTACGAGCAGTACTTC
CDR3 protein: CTSTVQGAGYEQYF
V gene: TRBV28
D gene: TRBD1
J gene: TRBJ2-7
clone size: few

CDR3 DNA: TGTGCCAGCAAGAAAGATTTCCCGGTTAACAATGAGCAGTTCTTC
CDR3 protein: CASKKDFPVNNEQFF
V gene: TRBV6-1
D gene: -
J gene: TRBJ2-1
clone size: -

CDR3 DNA: TGTGCCAGCAGGAGGACAGGGGGGCACGAGCAGTACTTC
CDR3 protein: CASRRTGGHEQYF
V gene: TRBV12-3/TRBV12-4
D gene: TRBD1
J gene: TRBJ2-7
clone size: many

CDR3 DNA: TGTGCCAGGAGCTTAGCCGGCGGGGGGACAGATACGCGGTATTTT
CDR3 protein: CARSLAGGGTDTRYF
V gene: TRBV7-9
D gene: -
J gene: TRBJ2-3
clone size: -

CDR3 DNA: TGTGCCAGCAATTGGGGGGGGTCCTATAATGAGCAGTTCTTC
CDR3 protein: CASNWGGSYNEQFF
V gene: TRBV6-2/TRBV6-3
D gene: TRBD2
J gene: TRBJ2-1
clone size: -

CDR3 DNA: TGTGCCAGCAGTGCAAGGTGGGGCGCGACCGAAAAACTGTTTTTT
CDR3 protein: CASSARWGATEKLFF
V gene: TRBV6-1
D gene: -
J gene: TRBJ1-4
clone size: many

CDR3 DNA: TGCGCCAGCAGCCACGACCTAGGTTACATGGGACTCTACGAGCAGTACTTC
CDR3 protein: CASSHDLGYMGLYEQYF
V gene: TRBV4-1
D gene: -
J gene: TRBJ2-7
clone size: -

CDR3 DNA: TGCGCCAGCAGCTTGGGACAGGGATTCTACGAGCAGTACTTC
CDR3 protein: CASSLGQGFYEQYF
V gene: TRBV5-1
D gene: TRBD1
J gene: TRBJ2-7
clone size: many

CDR3 DNA: TGTGCCATCAGTCCCCCAATTTTACAGGGCTTGGGTAGCTACACCTTC
CDR3 protein: CAISPPILQGLGSYTF
V gene: TRBV28
D gene: -
J gene: TRBJ1-2
clone size: -

CDR3 DNA: TGTGCCAGCAGCCGAAACCATGGGGGCGAGCAGTACTTC
CDR3 protein: CASSRNHGGEQYF
V gene: TRBV28
D gene: -
J gene: TRBJ2-7
clone size: -

CDR3 DNA: TGCGCCAGCAGCTTGGAGGGTCTAGGATGTACTTACGAGCAGTACTTC
CDR3 protein: CASSLEGLGCTYEQYF
V gene: TRBV5-1
D gene: -
J gene: TRBJ2-7
clone size: -

CDR3 DNA: TGTGCCAGCAGTCCCTCCGAGGTGGAGACCCAGTACTTC
CDR3 protein: CASSPSEVETQYF
V gene: TRBV28
D gene: -
J gene: TRBJ2-5
clone size: -

CDR3 DNA: TGTGCCTGCAGCCCGATCGGGCTAGCGGGAATAGAGACACAGTACTTC
CDR3 protein: CACSPIGLAGIETQYF
V gene: TRBV11-2
D gene: TRBD2
J gene: TRBJ2-5
clone size: -

CDR3 DNA: TGTGCCAGCAGCTTAGGGGCAGAAGGGGCCAACAATGAGCAGTGCTTC
CDR3 protein: CASSLGAEGANNEQCF
V gene: TRBV11-2
D gene: -
J gene: TRBJ2-1
clone size: -

CDR3 DNA: TGTGCCAGCAGTACGGGACGAACCTTCTCTGGAAACACCATATATTTT
CDR3 protein: CASSTGRTFSGNTIYF
V gene: TRBV7-8
D gene: -
J gene: TRBJ1-3
clone size: -

CDR3 DNA: TGTGTCAGCAGCTTAGCGGGGATTAGCGGAACTCGCACAGATACGCAGTATTTT
CDR3 protein: CVSSLAGISGTRTDTQYF
V gene: TRBV13
D gene: TRBD2
J gene: TRBJ2-3
clone size: -

CDR3 DNA: TGCAGCGCTGCCTTGGACAATCTCTATGGCTACACCTTC
CDR3 protein: CSAALDNLYGYTF
V gene: TRBV29-1
D gene: -
J gene: TRBJ1-2
clone size: -

CDR3 DNA: TGTGCCAGCAGCCGGACTAGCGGGAGGCCCGGGGAGCTGTTTTTT
CDR3 protein: CASSRTSGRPGELFF
V gene: TRBV11-2
D gene: TRBD2
J gene: TRBJ2-2
clone size: medium-sized

CDR3 DNA: TGTGCCAGCAGTTCGGACTACAATAATGAGAAGTTCTTC
CDR3 protein: CASSSDYNNEKFF
V gene: TRBV11-3
D gene: -
J gene: TRBJ2-1
clone size: -

CDR3 DNA: TGTGGCTGGAGACGGACCGGTTTCTATGGTTACACCTTC
CDR3 protein: CGWRRTGFYGYTF
V gene: TRBV30
D gene: -
J gene: TRBJ1-2
clone size: -

CDR3 DNA: TGTGCCAGCAGCAATGCAGGGGACGGTTCCAAAGACATTCAGTACTTC
CDR3 protein: CASSNAGDGSKDIQYF
V gene: TRBV11-1
D gene: -
J gene: TRBJ2-4
clone size: -

CDR3 DNA: TGCGCCAGCAGCCAAGCAACTAGCGGAGCTCCGGGCGCAGATACGCAGTATTTT
CDR3 protein: CASSQATSGAPGADTQYF
V gene: TRBV4-1
D gene: TRBD2
J gene: TRBJ2-3
clone size: many

CDR3 DNA: TGTGCCAACAGCTTTTTAGCGGGAATGGTCGGCACAGATACGCGGTATTTT
CDR3 protein: CANSFLAGMVGTDTRYF
V gene: TRBV11-2
D gene: TRBD2
J gene: TRBJ2-3
clone size: -

CDR3 DNA: TGTGCCAGCAGCTTGGGGCAGGGGGCCCGTAGCCTAGGGACCCAGTACTTC
CDR3 protein: CASSLGQGARSLGTQYF
V gene: TRBV5-6
D gene: TRBD1
J gene: TRBJ2-5
clone size: -

CDR3 DNA: TGTGCCAGCAGTCAAGGGGGCGCGAATGGGTACGAGCAGTACTTC
CDR3 protein: CASSQGGANGYEQYF
V gene: TRBV6-6
D gene: TRBD1
J gene: TRBJ2-7
clone size: many

CDR3 DNA: TGCAGTGCTAGAGAACCACCACTCTACGAGCAGTACTTC
CDR3 protein: CSAREPPLYEQYF
V gene: TRBV20-1
D gene: -
J gene: TRBJ2-7
clone size: -

CDR3 DNA: TGTGCCAGCAGTGAGCCATGGAGCGAGCAGTACTTC
CDR3 protein: CASSEPWSEQYF
V gene: TRBV2
D gene: -
J gene: TRBJ2-7
clone size: -

CDR3 DNA: TGTGCCAGCAGCGGCATGACAGGGGCCCTTCTCTCCTACGAGCAGTACTTC
CDR3 protein: CASSGMTGALLSYEQYF
V gene: TRBV11-2
D gene: TRBD1
J gene: TRBJ2-7
clone size: medium-sized

CDR3 DNA: TGTGCAAGCAGCTTAGGTACCGGGACTAGCGGGACGGCGGCGAACAATGAGCAGTCCTTC
CDR3 protein: CASSLGTGTSGTAANNEQSF
V gene: TRBV11-2
D gene: TRBD2
J gene: TRBJ2-1
clone size: -

CDR3 DNA: TGTGCCAGCAGTACAGGGGAACAGGGGTCACCCCTACACTTT
CDR3 protein: CASSTGEQGSPLHF
V gene: TRBV6-6
D gene: TRBD1
J gene: TRBJ1-6
clone size: -

CDR3 DNA: TGTGCCAGCAGCCAAGATCCTAGTACTGAGGAGAACACTGAAGCTTTCTTT
CDR3 protein: CASSQDPSTEENTEAFF
V gene: TRBV4-2
D gene: -
J gene: TRBJ1-1
clone size: many

CDR3 DNA: TGTGCCACCACATTCTCGGGGGTCCGGGGCAATCAGCCCCAGCATTTT
CDR3 protein: CATTFSGVRGNQPQHF
V gene: TRBV19
D gene: -
J gene: TRBJ1-5
clone size: -